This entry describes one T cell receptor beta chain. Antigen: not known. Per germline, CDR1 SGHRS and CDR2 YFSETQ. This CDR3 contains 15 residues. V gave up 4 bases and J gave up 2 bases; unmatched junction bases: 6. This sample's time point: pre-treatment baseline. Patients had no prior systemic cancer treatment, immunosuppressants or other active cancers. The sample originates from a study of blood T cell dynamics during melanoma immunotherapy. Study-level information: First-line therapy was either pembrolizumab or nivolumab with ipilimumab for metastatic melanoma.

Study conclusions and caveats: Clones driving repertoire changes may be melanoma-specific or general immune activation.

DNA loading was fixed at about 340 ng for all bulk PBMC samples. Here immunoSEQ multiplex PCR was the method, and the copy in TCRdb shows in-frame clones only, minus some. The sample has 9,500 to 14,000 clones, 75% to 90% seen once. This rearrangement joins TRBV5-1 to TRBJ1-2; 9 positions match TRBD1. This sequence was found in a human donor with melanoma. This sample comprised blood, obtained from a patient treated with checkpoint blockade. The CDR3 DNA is TGCGCCAGCAGCGCCACCGGGACAGGGAACTATGGCTACACCTTC. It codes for CASSATGTGNYGYTF.